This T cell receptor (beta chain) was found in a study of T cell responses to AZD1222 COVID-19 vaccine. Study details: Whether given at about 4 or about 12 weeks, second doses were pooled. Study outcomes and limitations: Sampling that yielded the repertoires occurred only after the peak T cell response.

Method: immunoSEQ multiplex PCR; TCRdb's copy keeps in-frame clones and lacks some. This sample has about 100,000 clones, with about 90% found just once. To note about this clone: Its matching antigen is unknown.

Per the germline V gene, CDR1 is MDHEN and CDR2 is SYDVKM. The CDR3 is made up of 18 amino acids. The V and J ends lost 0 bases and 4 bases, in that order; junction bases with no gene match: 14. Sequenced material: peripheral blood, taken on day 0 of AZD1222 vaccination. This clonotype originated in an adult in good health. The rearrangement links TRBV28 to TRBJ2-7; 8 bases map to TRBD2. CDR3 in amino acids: CASSLWRGTRAKMYEQYF. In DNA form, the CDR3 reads TGTGCCAGCAGTTTATGGCGCGGGACTAGGGCGAAGATGTACGAGCAGTACTTC. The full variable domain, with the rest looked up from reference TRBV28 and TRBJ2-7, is DVKVTQSSRYLVKRTGEKVFLECVQDMDHENMFWYRQDPGLGLRLIYFSYDVKMKEKGDIPEGYSVSREKKERFSLILESASTNQTSMYLCASSLWRGTRAKMYEQYFGPGTRLTVT.